The source of this T cell receptor (beta chain) is a study of cytomegalovirus exposure and HLA in healthy donors. Study-level information: The early release's HLA-typed donors yielded 65 million to 85 million unique TCRs.

Study results and caveats: After further analysis at a later stage, 15,000 to 20,000 TCR beta sequences were associated with HLA alleles at 0.05 false discovery rate. TCR beta sequences reportedly predicted the HLA-A and HLA-B alleles of most subjects accurately.

PCR used 60 Vbeta primers and 13 Jbeta primers. Profiling relied on immunoSEQ multiplex PCR, and the TCRdb table lists in-frame clones only, not all of them. This table holds under 140,000 clones, around 80% found once. The V segment lost 4 bases and the J segment 0 bases; nucleotides outside the gene matches: 9. Germline assignment: CDR1 SGHTA and CDR2 FQGNSA. This CDR3 has 19 residues. As for this clone: Its antigen is unknown.

Material: PBMCs. The gene calls are TRBV7-2 and TRBJ2-2; 12 bases map to TRBD2. The source of this sequence is a man aged 30 to 39 in good health and CMV-seropositive. The CDR3 nucleotides read TGTGCCAGCAGCTCCGGACTAGCGGGGCCTACTTCGAACACCGGGGAGCTGTTTTTT. This codes for CASSSGLAGPTSNTGELFF.